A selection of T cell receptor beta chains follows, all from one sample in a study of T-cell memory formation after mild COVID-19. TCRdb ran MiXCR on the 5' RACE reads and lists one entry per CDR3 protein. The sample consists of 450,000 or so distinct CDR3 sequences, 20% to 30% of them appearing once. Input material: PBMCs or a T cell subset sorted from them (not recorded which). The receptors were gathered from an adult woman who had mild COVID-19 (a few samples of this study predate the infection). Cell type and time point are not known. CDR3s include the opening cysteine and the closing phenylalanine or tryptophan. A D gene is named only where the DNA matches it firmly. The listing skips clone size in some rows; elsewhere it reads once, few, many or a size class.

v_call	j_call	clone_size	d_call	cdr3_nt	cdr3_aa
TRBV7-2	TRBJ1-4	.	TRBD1	TGTGCCAGCAGCCTGGAGCAGGGGGTTTCGGCTAATGAAAAACTGTTTTTT	CASSLEQGVSANEKLFF
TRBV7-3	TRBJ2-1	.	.	TGTGCCAGCAGCTCCCTCGGGGGACCCTACAATGAGCAGTTCTTC	CASSSLGGPYNEQFF
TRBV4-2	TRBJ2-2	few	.	TGTGCCAGCAGCCACGGTACGGGGAACACCGGGGAGCTGTTTTTT	CASSHGTGNTGELFF
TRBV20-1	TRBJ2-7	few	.	TGCAGTGCTAGAGATTTCCACCTAAACTACGAGCAGTACTTC	CSARDFHLNYEQYF
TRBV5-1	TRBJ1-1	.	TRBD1	TGCGCCAGCAGTACAGGGGTGGACACTGAAGCTTTCTTT	CASSTGVDTEAFF
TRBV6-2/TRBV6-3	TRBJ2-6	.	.	TGTGCCAGCAGTTACTGGGGTCTCTCTGGGGCCAACGTCCTGACTTTC	CASSYWGLSGANVLTF
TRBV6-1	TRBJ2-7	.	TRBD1	TGTGCCAGCAGTGCCGGGACAGGGGCGTATTACGAGCAGTACTTC	CASSAGTGAYYEQYF
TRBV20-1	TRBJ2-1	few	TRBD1	TGCAGTGCCGACCGACAGGGGAATGAGCAGTTCTTC	CSADRQGNEQFF
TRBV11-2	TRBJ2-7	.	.	TGTGCCAGCAGCTTATTTCTCGCCGAGCAGTACTTC	CASSLFLAEQYF
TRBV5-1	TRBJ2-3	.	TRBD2	TGCGCCAGCAGCTTGGCCGGGGGGGGGCCCACAGATACGCAGTATTTT	CASSLAGGGPTDTQYF
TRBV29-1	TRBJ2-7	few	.	TGCAGCGTTGAAGGGACCGGGGTCTACGAGCAGTACTTC	CSVEGTGVYEQYF
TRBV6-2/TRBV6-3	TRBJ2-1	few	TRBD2	TGTGCCAGCACCGAACCAGCGGGAGGGCCAAGAAATGAGCAGTTCTTC	CASTEPAGGPRNEQFF
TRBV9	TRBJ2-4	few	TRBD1	TGTGCCAGCAGCGTAGGGGGACAGGGGAAAGACATTCAGTACTTC	CASSVGGQGKDIQYF
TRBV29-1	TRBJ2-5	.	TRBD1	TGCAGCGTTGAATTATCCGGGACAGGAGGAGAGACCCAGTACTTC	CSVELSGTGGETQYF
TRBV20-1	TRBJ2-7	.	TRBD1	TGCAGTGCTTTAGACAGGGGGCAGGTATACGAGCAGTACTTC	CSALDRGQVYEQYF
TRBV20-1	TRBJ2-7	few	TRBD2	TGCAGTGCTCCCGGACGACTAGCGGGGGTCGACGAGCAGTACTTC	CSAPGRLAGVDEQYF